Described below is a single TCR beta chain sequence and its context. This clonotype was counted ten times or more. Its specific antigen is unknown. Base qualities are not recorded, but no much larger clone differs from it by a single base. The hyperthyroidism patients were between 18 and 65 years old and newly diagnosed, with a disease duration of less than 2 months. Patients with uncontrolled infections, other autoimmune diseases, pregnancy or lactation were excluded. Diagnoses were established on the basis of clinical symptoms, serum thyroxine and TRAb, thyroid ultrasound, and orbital computed tomography. Blood from progressor patients was drawn when they were first diagnosed with hyperthyroidism, before any ophthalmopathy symptoms appeared. PBMCs were separated from approximately 9.9 ml of fresh peripheral blood using Ficoll-Paque density gradient centrifugation. Progressor patients were defined as those initially diagnosed with Graves' hyperthyroidism in whom ophthalmopathy developed during follow-up. Trizol reagent was used to extract total RNA, and RNA quality was then checked on an Agilent 2100 Bioanalyzer.

The data originate from a study of T cells in Graves' hyperthyroidism and ophthalmopathy (dated by TCRdb to between 2018 and 2021). As for the study more broadly: Peripheral blood samples were taken at initial diagnosis, before any treatment was given. A discovery cohort of around 98 patients, 43 with Graves' ophthalmopathy and approximately 57 with stable Graves' hyperthyroidism, was used to find distinguishing TCR V-J signatures. Prospective prediction of ophthalmopathy was tested in an independent validation cohort consisting of about 19 hyperthyroidism patients and more than 15 patients who later progressed to ophthalmopathy. The 100 or so discovery patients were divided at random into training and test sets in a 7:3 ratio. The study also compared thyroid tissue and blood T-cell repertoires from roughly 6 Graves' hyperthyroidism patients. After blood sampling, hyperthyroidism patients were treated with methimazole at a starting dose of 30 mg daily, and ophthalmopathy patients were treated with high-dose intravenous methylprednisolone. The paper describes TCR Vbeta CDR3 sequencing of about 140 peripheral blood samples, made up of under 50 ophthalmopathy patients, some 76 hyperthyroidism patients and approximately 17 progressor patients.

Broader findings and caveats from the paper: In validation, the model predicted progression to ophthalmopathy with 55% to 71% sensitivity and 72% to 85% specificity, a median of approximately 6.7 months before onset. No statistical method was used to set the sample size in advance, and investigators knew the group allocation. Most expanded thyroid clonotypes (frequency above 0.001) were also detected in blood, a finding suggesting that blood repertoires may reflect thyroid immune responses. In cross-validation, a model built on a 13 V-J signature told ophthalmopathy apart from stable hyperthyroidism with 85% to 90% sensitivity and roughly 82% specificity, and in testing the same model reached 80%/75%.

Including cysteine and phenylalanine, the CDR3 has 16 amino acids. Only the CDR3 DNA stays, 48 bases, in frame from base 1. The germline V end is reduced by 3 bases and the J end by 5 bases; junction bases left unmatched: 6. The TCR beta CDR3 regions were amplified from RNA transcripts. A first-round RT-PCR of the TCR CDR3 used the HTBI primer set with the Qiagen OneStep RT-PCR kit. A second multiplex PCR round built the libraries, followed by size selection and purification. The libraries were sequenced on an Illumina HiSeq2000 using paired-end 100 bp reads. For the original study's pipeline: Raw data were processed with SOAPnuke, discarding reads with adapters, uncalled bases, mean Phred below 15, or no exact constant-primer or identifier match. High-quality paired reads were merged using COPE v1.2.5, and each unique nucleotide sequence was defined as a clonotype. Clonotypes were aligned to IMGT TRBV, TRBD and TRBJ reference segments using MiTCR v1.1. The analysis was restricted to V-J combinations with a frequency above 0.0001, which together covered 99% to 99.2% of the repertoires. A TCS score was defined as the ratio of F50 (clonal expansion) to E x V (chaos), with BLOSUM62-based TCRdist applied between CDR3 peptides within each V-J. Welch's t-statistics and random forest reduced 514 V-J features to 10 to 15, which were used in a naive Bayes classifier (R e1071). TCRdb's own reprocessing of the public reads used fastp at Q25 and MiXCR and kept productive beta chains. Rows merge per CDR3 protein into single entries with the most common DNA and genes. TCRdb, not the authors, supplied the V and J calls. The sample table records a few hundred thousand distinct CDR3 sequences; roughly 13% of these occur just once. The top ten clonotypes cover more than 5% of the sample.

The material sequenced was blood. The rearrangement combines TRBV12-3 or TRBV12-4 with TRBJ2-5; a stretch of 13 junction bases matches TRBD2. This sequence originates from a woman in her 30s with Graves' hyperthyroidism that later progressed to Graves' ophthalmopathy. CDR3 reads: CASSFQLAGGRETQYF. Here is the DNA: TGTGCCAGCAGTTTTCAACTAGCGGGAGGGCGGGAGACCCAGTACTTC.